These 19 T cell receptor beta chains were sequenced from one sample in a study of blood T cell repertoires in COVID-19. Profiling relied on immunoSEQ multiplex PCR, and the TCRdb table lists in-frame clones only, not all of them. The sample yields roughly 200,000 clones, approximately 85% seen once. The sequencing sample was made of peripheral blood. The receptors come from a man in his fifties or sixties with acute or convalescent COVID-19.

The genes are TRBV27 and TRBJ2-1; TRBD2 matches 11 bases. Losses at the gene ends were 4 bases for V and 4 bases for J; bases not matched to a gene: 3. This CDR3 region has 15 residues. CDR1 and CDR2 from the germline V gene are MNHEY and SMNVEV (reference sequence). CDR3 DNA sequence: TGTGCCAGCAGTTCTAGCGGGAGGTCGTACAATGAGCAGTTCTTC. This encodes CASSSSGRSYNEQFF.

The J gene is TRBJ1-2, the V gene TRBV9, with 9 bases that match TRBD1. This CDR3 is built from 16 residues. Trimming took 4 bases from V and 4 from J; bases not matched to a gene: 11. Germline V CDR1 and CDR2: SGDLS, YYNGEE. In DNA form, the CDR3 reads TGTGCCAGCAGCACACCCGGGGACAGGGATAGCTATGGCTACACCTTC. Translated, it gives CASSTPGDRDSYGYTF. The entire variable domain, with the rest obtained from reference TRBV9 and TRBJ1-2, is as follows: DSGVTQTPKHLITATGQRVTLRCSPRSGDLSVYWYQQSLDQGLQFLIQYYNGEERAKGNILERFSAQQFPDLHSELNLSSLELGDSALYFCASSTPGDRDSYGYTFGSGTRLTVV.

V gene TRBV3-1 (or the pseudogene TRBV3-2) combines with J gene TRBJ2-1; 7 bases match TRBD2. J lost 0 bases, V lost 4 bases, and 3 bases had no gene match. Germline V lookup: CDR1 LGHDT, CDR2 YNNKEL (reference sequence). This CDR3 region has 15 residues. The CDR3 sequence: CASSLGTTSYNEQFF. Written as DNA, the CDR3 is TGTGCCAGCAGCCTAGGGACTACCTCCTACAATGAGCAGTTCTTC.

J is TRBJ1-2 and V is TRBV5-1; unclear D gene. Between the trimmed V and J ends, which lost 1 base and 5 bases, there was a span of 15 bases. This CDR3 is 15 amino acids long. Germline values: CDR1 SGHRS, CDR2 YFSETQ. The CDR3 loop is CASSLNEENYYGYTF. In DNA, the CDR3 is TGCGCCAGCAGCTTGAACGAGGAAAATTATTATGGCTACACCTTC.

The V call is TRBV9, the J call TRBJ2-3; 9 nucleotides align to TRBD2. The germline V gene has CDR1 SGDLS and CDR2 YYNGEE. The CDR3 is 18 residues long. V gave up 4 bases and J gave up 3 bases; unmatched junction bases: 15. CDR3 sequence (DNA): TGTGCCAGCAGCTCCCGGGGCCTTAGCGGGAGAGGGACAGATACGCAGTATTTT. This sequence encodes CASSSRGLSGRGTDTQYF.

The CDR3 DNA sequence: TGTGCCAGCAGCCCACAGGCCACCCCCTACGAGCAGTACTTC. It is translated as CASSPQATPYEQYF. J is TRBJ2-7 and V is TRBV7-9; tentative D call: TRBD1 (5 bases). The CDR3 covers 14 residues. Germline assignment: CDR1 SEHNR and CDR2 FQNEAQ (reference sequence). V was pared by 5 bases and J by 2 bases, with 13 bases between.

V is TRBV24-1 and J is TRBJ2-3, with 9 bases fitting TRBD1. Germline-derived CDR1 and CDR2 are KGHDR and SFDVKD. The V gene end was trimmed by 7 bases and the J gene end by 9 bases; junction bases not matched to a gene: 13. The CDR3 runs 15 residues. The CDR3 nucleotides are TGTGCCACCAGGAGCGGCGGGACAGGGTCTGGGACGCAGTATTTT. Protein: CATRSGGTGSGTQYF.

CDR3 nucleotide sequence: TGCGCCAGCAGCCCGGGGACAGGGGGCTTGGGTTACAATGAGCAGTTCTTC. This translates into CASSPGTGGLGYNEQFF. This rearrangement joins TRBV5-1 to TRBJ2-1; TRBD1 matches 12 bases. V was pared by 4 bases and J by 4 bases, with 9 bases of the junction left unmatched. The CDR3 loop spans 17 amino acids. CDR1 is SGHRS and CDR2 is YFSETQ in the germline V gene.

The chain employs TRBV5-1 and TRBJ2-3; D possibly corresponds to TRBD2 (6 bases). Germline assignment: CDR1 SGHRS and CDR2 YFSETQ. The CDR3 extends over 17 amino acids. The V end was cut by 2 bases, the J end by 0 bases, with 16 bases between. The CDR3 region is CASSLAFSGTSTDTQYF. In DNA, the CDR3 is TGCGCCAGCAGCTTAGCCTTTAGCGGAACTAGCACAGATACGCAGTATTTT.

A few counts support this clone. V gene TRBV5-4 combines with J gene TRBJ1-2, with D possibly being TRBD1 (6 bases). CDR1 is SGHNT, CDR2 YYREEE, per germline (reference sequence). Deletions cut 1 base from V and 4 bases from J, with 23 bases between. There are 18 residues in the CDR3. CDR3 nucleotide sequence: TGTGCCAGCAGCTTGCGGACAGCTGCGTCGGGCATCGGCTATGGCTACACCTTC. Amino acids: CASSLRTAASGIGYGYTF.

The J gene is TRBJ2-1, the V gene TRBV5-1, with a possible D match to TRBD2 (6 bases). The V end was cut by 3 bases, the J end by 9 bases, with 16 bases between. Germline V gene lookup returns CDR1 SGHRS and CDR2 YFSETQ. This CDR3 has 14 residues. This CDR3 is CASSSGLLVGEQFF. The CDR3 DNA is TGCGCCAGCAGCTCGGGACTCCTGGTTGGTGAGCAGTTCTTC.

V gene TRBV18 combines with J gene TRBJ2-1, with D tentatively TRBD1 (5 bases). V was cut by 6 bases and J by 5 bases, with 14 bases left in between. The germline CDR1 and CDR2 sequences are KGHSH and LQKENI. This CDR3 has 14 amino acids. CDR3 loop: CASSRATANNEQFF. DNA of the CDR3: TGTGCCAGCTCGCGTGCGACAGCTAACAATGAGCAGTTCTTC.

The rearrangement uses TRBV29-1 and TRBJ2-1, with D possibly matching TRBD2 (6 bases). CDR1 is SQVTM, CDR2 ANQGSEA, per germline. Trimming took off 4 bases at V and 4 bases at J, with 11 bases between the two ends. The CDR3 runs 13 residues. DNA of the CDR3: TGCAGCGTTGGCGGCCTAGCGTACAATGAGCAGTTCTTC. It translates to CSVGGLAYNEQFF.

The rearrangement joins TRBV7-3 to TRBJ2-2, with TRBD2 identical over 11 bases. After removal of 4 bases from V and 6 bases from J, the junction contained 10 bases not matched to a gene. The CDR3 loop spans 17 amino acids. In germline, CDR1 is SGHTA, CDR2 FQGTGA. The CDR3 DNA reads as TGTGCCAGCAGCTCCGGGACTAGCGGCTTACGTCCCGGGGAGCTGTTTTTT. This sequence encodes CASSSGTSGLRPGELFF.

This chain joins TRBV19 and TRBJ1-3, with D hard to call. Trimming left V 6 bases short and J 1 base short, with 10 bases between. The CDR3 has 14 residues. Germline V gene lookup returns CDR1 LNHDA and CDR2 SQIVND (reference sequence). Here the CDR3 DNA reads TGTGCCAGTAGGAAGAGGGCTTCTGGAAACACCATATATTTT. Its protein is CASRKRASGNTIYF.

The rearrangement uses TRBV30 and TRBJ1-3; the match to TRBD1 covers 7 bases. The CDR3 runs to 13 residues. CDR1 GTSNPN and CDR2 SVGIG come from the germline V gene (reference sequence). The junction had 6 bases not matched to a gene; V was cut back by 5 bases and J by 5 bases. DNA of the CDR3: TGTGCCTGGGTTGGACAGGCCAGAAACACCATATATTTT. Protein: CAWVGQARNTIYF.

Here the CDR3 reads CASSEGLYEQYF. The CDR3 DNA follows: TGTGCCAGCAGTGAGGGACTTTACGAGCAGTACTTC. The chain recombines TRBV6-1 with TRBJ2-7; perhaps TRBD2 as D (6 bases). Germline V gene data show CDR1 as MNHNS and CDR2 as SASEGT. V lost 3 bases and J 4 bases, leaving 7 bases between the germline ends. This CDR3 contains 12 residues.

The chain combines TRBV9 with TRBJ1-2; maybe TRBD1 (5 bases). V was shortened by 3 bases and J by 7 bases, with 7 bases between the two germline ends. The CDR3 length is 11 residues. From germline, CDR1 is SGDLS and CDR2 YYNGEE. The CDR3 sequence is CASSGQGGYTF. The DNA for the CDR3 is TGTGCCAGCAGCGGGCAGGGTGGCTACACCTTC.

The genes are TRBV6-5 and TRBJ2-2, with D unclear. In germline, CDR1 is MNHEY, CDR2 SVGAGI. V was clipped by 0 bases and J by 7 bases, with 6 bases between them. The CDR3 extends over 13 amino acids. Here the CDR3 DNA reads TGTGCCAGCAGTTACTCGATTAGCGGGGAGCTGTTTTTT. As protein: CASSYSISGELFF.